The present T cell receptor beta chain was sequenced within a study of T-cell memory formation after mild COVID-19. A word on this clonotype: Its matching antigen is unknown.

Using its own MiXCR run on the 5' RACE reads, TCRdb lists one record per CDR3 protein. The data contain around 120,000 distinct CDR3 sequences, more than 15% of them singletons. Study-wide findings and caveats: SARS-CoV-2 specificity was not confirmed for second-wave clones peaking on day 37.

This clonotype was obtained from an adult woman who had mild COVID-19 (a few samples of this study predate the infection). Cell type and time point are not known. Sequenced input: PBMCs or a T cell subset sorted from them (not recorded which).

The CDR3 DNA is TGTGCTAGTGGTTCCGCCGGGACAGGGGGCTACGAGCAGTACTTC. Encoded protein: CASGSAGTGGYEQYF. This rearrangement joins TRBV12-5 to TRBJ2-7, with 11 nucleotides matching TRBD1. Trimming removed 4 bases from V and 3 bases from J; junction bases left unmatched: 5. The CDR3 extends over 15 amino acids. Germline V gene lookup returns CDR1 LGHNT and CDR2 FRNRAP. Combining the CDR3 with reference TRBV12-5 and TRBJ2-7 gives the whole variable domain DARVTQTPRHKVTEMGQEVTMRCQPILGHNTVFWYRQTMMQGLELLAYFRNRAPLDDSGMPKDRFSAEMPDATLATLKIQPSEPRDSAVYFCASGSAGTGGYEQYFGPGTRLTVT.